These 16 T cell receptor beta chains originate from one sample sequenced in a study of shared clonotypes between healthy human individuals. The repertoire was sequenced with immunoSEQ multiplex PCR; TCRdb's copy has only in-frame clones and lacks some. This sample has over 850,000 clones; roughly 74% occur once, and the top ten carry 0.5% to 0.6%. Sequencing was carried out using memory CD4+ T cells from PBMCs. Subset of the sample: CD45RA-negative fraction. These TCRs come from a man between 18 and 29 years old in good health. Some clones in this sample may be carry-over from other donors' samples.

Notes on this clone: This same CDR3 is encoded by further DNA sequences in the sample. The chain employs TRBV4-2 and TRBJ2-5; D uncertain. The length of the CDR3 is 13 residues. Germline V CDR1 and CDR2: LGHNA, YNFKEQ. Deletions cut 1 base from V and 1 base from J, with 4 bases between. The CDR3 loop reads CASSQVSQETQYF. The CDR3 bases are TGTGCCAGCAGCCAAGTTAGCCAAGAGACCCAGTACTTC.

The V gene is TRBV18, the J gene TRBJ1-2; D is unclear. The germline V gene encodes CDR1 KGHSH and CDR2 LQKENI. Trimming removed 0 bases from V and 4 bases from J, with 15 bases in between. The CDR3 sequence is 16 residues long. The CDR3 spells CASSPPATRTIYGYTF. The CDR3 region has the DNA TGTGCCAGCTCACCACCAGCAACACGGACTATCTATGGCTACACCTTC.

CDR3 DNA: TGTGCCTCCGGAGGAGGCTATGGCTACACCTTC. The encoded protein is CASGGGYGYTF. V and J are TRBV10-3 and TRBJ1-2, with D unresolved. Germline CDR1 ENHRY, CDR2 SYGVKD. The CDR3 is made up of 11 amino acids. The ends were cut back, 11 bases at V and 4 bases at J, with 11 bases in the middle.

The V and J genes are TRBV5-1 and TRBJ2-2; D unclear. CDR1 is SGHRS, CDR2 YFSETQ, per germline. The length of the CDR3 is 13 residues. Deletions cut 0 bases from V and 5 bases from J, with 5 bases between. CDR3 in amino acids: CASSLVLTGELFF. The CDR3 nucleotides read TGCGCCAGCAGCTTGGTGCTGACCGGGGAGCTGTTTTTT.

V is TRBV7-9 and J is TRBJ2-5; 9 bases are shared with TRBD2. This CDR3 is built from 16 residues. The V gene end was trimmed by 4 bases and the J gene end by 1 base; junction bases not matched to a gene: 7. Germline V CDR1 and CDR2: SEHNR, FQNEAQ (reference sequence). Written as DNA, the CDR3 is TGTGCCAGCAGCTCCATCGGCGGGAGGGCCCAAGAGACCCAGTACTTC. The encoded protein is CASSSIGGRAQETQYF.

This chain joins TRBV5-4 and TRBJ2-1, with D unclear. This CDR3 is built from 15 residues. Trimming shortened V by 4 bases and J by 0 bases, and 11 bases separated the two germline ends. Germline V gene data show CDR1 as SGHNT and CDR2 as YYREEE (reference sequence). CDR3 bases: TGTGCCAGCAGCCAAGGGCTTCGCTCCTACAATGAGCAGTTCTTC. This sequence encodes CASSQGLRSYNEQFF.

The rearrangement joins TRBV5-1 to TRBJ2-3, with D possibly being TRBD1 or TRBD2 (5 bases each). Per germline, CDR1 SGHRS and CDR2 YFSETQ. The CDR3 is made up of 14 amino acids. Deletions cut 7 bases from V and 6 bases from J, with 18 bases between. In nucleotides, the CDR3 is TGCGCCAGCGTCCCCGCCGGGGCCGGGGATACGCAGTATTTT. Amino acid sequence: CASVPAGAGDTQYF.

A few counts support this clone. The J gene is TRBJ2-5, the V gene TRBV29-1, with D unresolved. The V gene's germline CDR1 is SQVTM and CDR2 ANQGSEA. V was cut by 4 bases and J by 1 base, with 7 bases left in between. This CDR3 has 12 amino acids. CDR3 region: CSVVPPQETQYF. CDR3 sequence (DNA): TGCAGCGTTGTCCCCCCCCAAGAGACCCAGTACTTC.

The chain recombines TRBV4-1 with TRBJ2-7, with D perhaps given as TRBD1 or TRBD2 (5 bases each). This CDR3 contains 16 residues. Trimming removed 1 base from V and 3 bases from J, with 16 bases in between. Germline assignment: CDR1 MGHRA and CDR2 YSYEKL. The CDR3 sequence is CASSQGPPGPFYEQYF. CDR3 coding DNA: TGCGCCAGCAGCCAAGGCCCCCCGGGACCCTTCTACGAGCAGTACTTC.

This clone was detected once. The J gene is TRBJ1-1, the V gene TRBV7-2, with D uncertain. CDR1 is SGHTA and CDR2 is FQGNSA in the germline V gene. The CDR3 extends over 13 amino acids. CDR3 coding DNA: TGTGCGGCGAGGGTTAGGCTGGGGACTGAAGCTTTCTTT. It codes for CAARVRLGTEAFF. The whole variable domain, filled in from reference TRBV7-2 and TRBJ1-1, reads GAGVSQSPSNKVTEKGKDVELRCDPISGHTALYWYRQSLGQGLEFLIYFQGNSAPDKSGLPSDRFSAERTGGSVSTLTIQRTQQEDSAVYLCAARVRLGTEAFFGQGTRLTVV.

This chain joins TRBV5-1 and TRBJ2-1; TRBD2 might be the D (5 bases). This CDR3 region has 12 residues. Germline lookup yields CDR1 SGHRS and CDR2 YFSETQ. V dropped 4 bases and J dropped 9 bases, with 11 bases sitting between them. CDR3 sequence (DNA): TGCGCCAGCAGCCGCGTTGAGGGTGAGCAGTTCTTC. This gives the protein CASSRVEGEQFF.

This clone occurred once. V gene TRBV5-1 combines with J gene TRBJ1-2; D is uncertain. CDR1 is SGHRS and CDR2 is YFSETQ in the germline V gene. V dropped 4 bases and J dropped 1 base, with 14 bases sitting between them. The length of the CDR3 is 15 residues. The CDR3 coding sequence is TGCGCCAGCAGCCCCAGCCCGGTTATTAACTATGGCTACACCTTC. It specifies CASSPSPVINYGYTF.

This clone has just a few counts. The chain joins TRBV29-1 to TRBJ1-1; D is ambiguous. The V gene's germline CDR1 is SQVTM and CDR2 ANQGSEA. The V end lost 7 bases, the J end lost 2 bases, and 11 bases lay between the germline ends. The CDR3 covers 12 residues. CDR3 nucleotides: TGCAGCGCGTACAGAGTCAACACTGAAGCTTTCTTT. This encodes CSAYRVNTEAFF.

This clone was observed a handful of times. V is TRBV10-1 and J is TRBJ2-4; no reliable D call. Germline CDR1 is WNHNN and CDR2 is SYGVQD (reference sequence). The CDR3 runs to 10 residues. The V end lost 0 bases, the J end lost 13 bases, and 4 bases lay between the germline ends. The CDR3 bases are TGCGCCAGCAGTGAGTCAATACAGTACTTC. Amino acid sequence: CASSESIQYF.

The genes are TRBV6-1 and TRBJ2-5; D gene ambiguous. V lost 6 bases and J lost 1, with 15 bases in between. The germline V gene encodes CDR1 MNHNS and CDR2 SASEGT. The CDR3 spans 15 residues. CDR3 DNA: TGTGCCAGCAGGAAGCTCCGGACCTTCCAAGAGACCCAGTACTTC. It encodes CASRKLRTFQETQYF.

J is TRBJ2-7 and V is TRBV28; no reliable D call. The V end was cut by 2 bases, the J end by 4 bases, with 18 bases between. This CDR3 is built from 16 residues. Germline V CDR1 and CDR2: MDHEN, SYDVKM. As DNA, the CDR3 is TGTGCCAGCAGTTTACAACGTGGAAAGCCCCTTTACGAGCAGTACTTC. Encoded protein: CASSLQRGKPLYEQYF.